The following is a TCR beta chain sequence with its context. The antigen it binds to is not known. Per-base quality was not reported, and no clone a single base away is much larger than it. The data were taken from a study of blood T cell repertoires in COVID-19 (dated by TCRdb to 2018 to 2020). Regarding the complete study: Samples from collaborators originated in the United States, Italy and Spain and spanned both the acute and convalescent phases of COVID-19. The prospective study material was composed of cDNA or gDNA derived from T cells, B-cell-depleted T cells, or PBMCs. Deeply sampled blood TCRbeta repertoires from subjects exposed to, actively infected with, or recovered from COVID-19 were included in the dataset. The repertoires were released in a freely available public database meant as a resource for research on the immune response to SARS-CoV-2. Samples were obtained from the ongoing ImmuneRACE study (first 160 participants) and from about 1,300 subjects provided by 6 global collaborators. A de-identified subject ID, COVID-19 status, age in years and sex were almost always included in the sample metadata. Where available, HLA class I and class II types were obtained from metadata supplied by the sample provider rather than from assay-based typing.

Trimming costs V 0 bases and J 0 bases, and their ends lie 12 bases apart. Reading the germline V gene (reference sequence) gives CDR1 WNHNN and CDR2 SYGVQD. The CDR3 runs 17 amino acids, cysteine and phenylalanine included. The read is trimmed to its CDR3 DNA, 51 bases read in frame from base 1. Each collaborating institution followed its own protocols to collect whole blood in K2EDTA tubes. For TCRbeta analysis, collaborators shipped samples in one of three forms: frozen whole blood, isolated PBMCs, or DNA extracted from either of those sample types. TCRbeta CDR3 regions were amplified from genomic DNA by means of the immunoSEQ Assay, a bias-controlled multiplex PCR. From the authors' description of their analysis: Within the assay, amplification of reference gene primers was used to estimate how many nucleated cells each sample contained. To quantify the absolute abundance of each unique TCRbeta CDR3 rearrangement, sequence reads were collapsed and filtered. For each sample, productive Simpson clonality was calculated by taking the square root of Simpson's diversity index across productive rearrangements. TCRdb provides this immuneACCESS table in a form limited to in-frame rearrangements. Some clones are lacking; in checked studies, under half of them reflect an unresolved V gene, and why the rest are absent is not known. The V and J calls and the clone size are those of that table, but D and trimming were determined from the DNA. The sample includes 130,000 or so clones, with roughly 84% observed a single time. In total, the top ten clones hold 7% to 10% of the sample.

Study-wide conclusions, independent of this receptor: How much clinical and demographic metadata was included differed by source and by participant, and the metadata was provided uncurated.

The rearrangement joined TRBV10-1 to TRBJ2-1; the D gene cannot be resolved reliably. The source material was peripheral blood. The TCR originated in a woman in her sixties with acute or convalescent COVID-19. Here is the DNA: TGCGCCAGCAGTGAGTCCAAGCCATTTAGCTCCTACAATGAGCAGTTCTTC. Its translation is CASSESKPFSSYNEQFF.